These 8 T cell receptor beta chains were all obtained from the same sample, sequenced in a study of control samples from healthy donors and cancer patients. Generated by immunoSEQ multiplex PCR, the TCRdb table keeps only in-frame clones and is missing some. This table has 100,000 to 120,000 clones, almost 85% appearing once. Sequenced: blood. The receptors originated from a man aged 18 to 30 in good health.

This chain joins TRBV4-3 and TRBJ1-1; no clear D. V was cut by 0 bases and J by 10 bases, with 15 bases left in between. The germline V gene encodes CDR1 LGHNA and CDR2 YSLEER. The CDR3 length is 14 residues. CDR3 sequence (DNA): TGCGCCAGCAGCCAAGAGTTAGCGTGGGGTAGAGCTTTCTTT. It specifies CASSQELAWGRAFF.

The genes are TRBV20-1 and TRBJ2-5; possible D gene TRBD1, 5 bases. With 7 bases removed from V and 0 bases from J, the gap between germline ends came to 6 bases. This CDR3 spans 11 amino acids. Germline V gene sequence: CDR1 DFQATT, CDR2 SNEGSKA (reference sequence). The CDR3 nucleotides read TGCAGTGGACAGCACCAAGAGACCCAGTACTTC. This encodes CSGQHQETQYF.

The chain has TRBV4-2 and TRBJ2-3, with 11 positions matching TRBD2. The CDR3 runs to 20 residues. With V trimmed by 1 base and J by 0 bases, 12 bases remained unmatched. CDR1 is LGHNA and CDR2 is YNFKEQ in the germline V gene. The CDR3 DNA is TGTGCCAGCAGCCAAGGACTAGCGGGGACCTTCCTGACTAGCACAGATACGCAGTATTTT. The encoded protein is CASSQGLAGTFLTSTDTQYF.

V and J are TRBV6-2 or TRBV6-3 and TRBJ1-2; possible D gene TRBD1, 5 bases. The V end was cut by 3 bases, the J end by 6 bases, with 8 bases between. This CDR3 is built from 12 residues. From germline, CDR1 is MNHEY and CDR2 SVGEGT. The CDR3 nucleotides read TGTGCCAGCAGTTATCAGGGCCATGGCTACACCTTC. Translated, it gives CASSYQGHGYTF.

The V call is TRBV10-3, the J call TRBJ2-7, with D perhaps matching TRBD1 or TRBD2 (5 bases each). Between the trimmed V and J ends, which lost 3 bases and 4 bases, there was a span of 22 bases. CDR1 and CDR2 from the germline V gene are ENHRY and SYGVKD. The CDR3 totals 17 residues. In nucleotides, the CDR3 is TGTGCCATCAGTGATATTAAAGGAGGCTGGGGCGCGTACGAGCAGTACTTC. Amino acid sequence: CAISDIKGGWGAYEQYF.

The rearrangement uses TRBV9 and TRBJ1-1; D is undetermined. Germline V lookup: CDR1 SGDLS, CDR2 YYNGEE. V was clipped by 3 bases and J by 1 base, with 13 bases between them. The CDR3 is 15 amino acids. CDR3 in DNA: TGTGCCAGCAGCGCCCTCTCTCGGGCGAACACTGAAGCTTTCTTT. Translated: CASSALSRANTEAFF. The full variable domain, rest sourced from reference TRBV9 and TRBJ1-1, is DSGVTQTPKHLITATGQRVTLRCSPRSGDLSVYWYQQSLDQGLQFLIQYYNGEERAKGNILERFSAQQFPDLHSELNLSSLELGDSALYFCASSALSRANTEAFFGQGTRLTVV.

The chain is built from TRBV11-1 and TRBJ1-2; 8 bases map to TRBD1. After removal of 5 bases from V and 6 bases from J, the junction contained 5 bases not matched to a gene. This CDR3 comprises 13 residues. Germline assignment: CDR1 SGHAT and CDR2 FQDESV (reference sequence). The CDR3 DNA reads as TGTGCCAGCAGCCCAGGGGGCGCGGATGGCTACACCTTC. It codes for CASSPGGADGYTF.

V and J are TRBV7-9 and TRBJ1-6; possible D gene TRBD1, 5 bases. V shed 0 bases and J shed 6 bases, with 12 bases lying between them. From germline, CDR1 is SEHNR and CDR2 FQNEAQ (reference sequence). The CDR3 consists of 16 residues. The DNA for the CDR3 is TGTGCCAGCAGCTTAGCGCAGGGATCAATTAATTCACCCCTCCACTTT. It yields the protein CASSLAQGSINSPLHF.